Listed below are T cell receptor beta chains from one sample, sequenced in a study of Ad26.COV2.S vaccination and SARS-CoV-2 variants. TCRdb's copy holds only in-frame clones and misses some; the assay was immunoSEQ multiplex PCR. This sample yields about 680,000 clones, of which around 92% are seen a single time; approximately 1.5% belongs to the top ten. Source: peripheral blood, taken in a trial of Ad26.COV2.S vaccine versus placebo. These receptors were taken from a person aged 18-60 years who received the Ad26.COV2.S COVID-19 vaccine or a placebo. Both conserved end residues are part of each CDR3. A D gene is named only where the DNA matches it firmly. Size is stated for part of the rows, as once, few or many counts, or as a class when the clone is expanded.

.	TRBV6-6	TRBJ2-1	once	TGTGCCAGCAGTTCACAGGGCCTCAACTACAATGAGCAGTTCTTC	CASSSQGLNYNEQFF
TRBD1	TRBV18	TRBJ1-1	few	TGTGCCAGCCGCCGGACAGGGAGCACTGAAGCTTTCTTT	CASRRTGSTEAFF
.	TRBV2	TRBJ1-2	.	TGTGCCAGCAGGCCGAGGCCTGTGAGCCATGGCTACACCTTC	CASRPRPVSHGYTF
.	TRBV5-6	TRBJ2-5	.	TGTGCCAGCAGCTTGGTGTCTCAAGAGACCCAGTACTTC	CASSLVSQETQYF
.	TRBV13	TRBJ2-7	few	TGTGCCAGCAGCTTTCTTTATTCCTACGAGCAGTACTTC	CASSFLYSYEQYF
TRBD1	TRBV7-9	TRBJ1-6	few	TGTGCCAGCACCGATGGACAGGGTTATTCACCCCTCCACTTT	CASTDGQGYSPLHF
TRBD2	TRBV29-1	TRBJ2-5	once	TGCAGCGTTGCAAGGGACTACCCCCTACAAGAGACCCAGTACTTC	CSVARDYPLQETQYF
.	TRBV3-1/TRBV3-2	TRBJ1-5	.	TGTGCCAGCAGCCAAACCGTAAGGGGGAGAAATCAGCCCCAGCATTTT	CASSQTVRGRNQPQHF
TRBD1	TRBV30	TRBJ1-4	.	TGTGCCTGGAGTGTACCGGACAGGCGGAATGAAAAACTGTTTTTT	CAWSVPDRRNEKLFF
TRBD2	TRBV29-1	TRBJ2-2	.	TGCAGCATCGGACTAGCCGACACCGGGGAGCTGTTTTTT	CSIGLADTGELFF
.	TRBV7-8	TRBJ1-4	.	TGTGCCAGCAGCTTCGGGGTGCTTGGGGAAAAACTGTTTTTT	CASSFGVLGEKLFF
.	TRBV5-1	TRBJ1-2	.	TGCGCCAGCAGCTTGGGTCCCGCAGAAAACTATGGCTACACCTTC	CASSLGPAENYGYTF
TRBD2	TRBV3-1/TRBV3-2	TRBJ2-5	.	TGTGCCAGCAGCGAGACTAGCGGGGATGAGACCCAGTACTTC	CASSETSGDETQYF
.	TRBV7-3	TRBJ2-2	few	TGTGCCAGCAGCTTAGGAGTCTCCGGGGAGCTGTTTTTT	CASSLGVSGELFF
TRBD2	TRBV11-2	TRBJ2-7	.	TGTGCCAGCAGCTTAAGACTAGCGGGGGGGCGCTCCTACGAGCAGTACTTC	CASSLRLAGGRSYEQYF
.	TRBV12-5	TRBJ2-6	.	TGTGCTAGTGGTTCTGGGGGTTCTGGGGCCAACGTCCTGACTTTC	CASGSGGSGANVLTF
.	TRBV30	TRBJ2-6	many	TGTGCCTGGTCGAATTCCCGAGGGGGAGTGAATGGGGCCAACGTCCTGACTTTC	CAWSNSRGGVNGANVLTF
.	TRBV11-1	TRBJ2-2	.	TGTGCCAGCAGCTTTACAGAAGACACCGGGGAGCTGTTTTTT	CASSFTEDTGELFF
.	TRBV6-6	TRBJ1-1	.	TGTGCCAGCAGTTACTCAGCCGACACTGAAGCTTTCTTT	CASSYSADTEAFF
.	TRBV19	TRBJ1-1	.	TGTGCCAGTAGTATCCCTCGGACGAACACTGAAGCTTTCTTT	CASSIPRTNTEAFF
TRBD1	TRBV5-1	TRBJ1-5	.	TGCGCCAGCAGCTTAGACAGGGAGCAGCCCCAGCATTTT	CASSLDREQPQHF
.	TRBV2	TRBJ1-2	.	TGTGCCAGCAGTGACCAGGCCTCGTATGGCTACACCTTC	CASSDQASYGYTF
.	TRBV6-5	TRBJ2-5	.	TGTGCCAGCAGTTACCCGGGACACCAAGAGACCCAGTACTTC	CASSYPGHQETQYF
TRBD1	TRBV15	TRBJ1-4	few	TGTGCCACCAGGAGGGGACAGGGGGCCGCTAATGAAAAACTGTTTTTT	CATRRGQGAANEKLFF
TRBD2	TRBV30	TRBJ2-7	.	TGTGCCTGGAGTCCTCGGAGAGGGACTAGCGGGAGTAGCTCCTACGAGCAGTACTTC	CAWSPRRGTSGSSSYEQYF
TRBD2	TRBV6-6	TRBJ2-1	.	TGTGCCAGCAGTTACCGGACTAGCACGAATGAGCAGTTCTTC	CASSYRTSTNEQFF
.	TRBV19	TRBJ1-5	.	TGTGCCAGTAGCCCAGGGAGAGGGCCCCAGCATTTT	CASSPGRGPQHF
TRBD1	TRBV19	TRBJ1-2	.	TGTGCCAGTAGTATCTCCGGGACAGGGAATAACGGCTACACCTTC	CASSISGTGNNGYTF
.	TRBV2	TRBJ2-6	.	TGTGCCAGCAGTGATAGGGTGGCCAGGGCCCCTTGGGGTGGCTCTGGGGCCAACGTCCTGACTTTC	CASSDRVARAPWGGSGANVLTF
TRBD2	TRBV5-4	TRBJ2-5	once	TGTGCCAGCAGCCTGGTCGGGGGGGCGGGCGAGACCCAGTACTTC	CASSLVGGAGETQYF
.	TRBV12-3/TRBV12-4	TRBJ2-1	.	TGTGCAAGCGGCCGCAATGAGCAGTTCTTC	CASGRNEQFF
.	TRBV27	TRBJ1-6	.	TGTGCCAGCAGTTTAGGTTTGGAATCACCCCTCCACTTT	CASSLGLESPLHF
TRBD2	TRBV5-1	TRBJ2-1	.	TGCGCCAGCAGCTTAGGGACTAGCGGTTACAATGAGCAGTTCTTC	CASSLGTSGYNEQFF
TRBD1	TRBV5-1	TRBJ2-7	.	TGCGCCAGCAGCACCGTGGGGGGACAGGGTCGAGAGCAGTACTTC	CASSTVGGQGREQYF
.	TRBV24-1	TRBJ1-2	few	TGTGCCACCAGTGATTTCACCGGCTATGGCTACACCTTC	CATSDFTGYGYTF
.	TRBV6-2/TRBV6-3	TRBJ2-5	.	TGTGCCAGCACCCCTGAGGGGCAAGAGACCCAGTACTTC	CASTPEGQETQYF
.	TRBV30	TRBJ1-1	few	TGTGCCTGGAGTGCAATAATCGGCGGCGAAGCTTTCTTT	CAWSAIIGGEAFF
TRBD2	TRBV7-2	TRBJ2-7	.	TGTGCCAGCAGCTTATCTAGCGGGCGTACCTACGAGCAGTACTTC	CASSLSSGRTYEQYF
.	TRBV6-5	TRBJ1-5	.	TGTGCCAGCAGTTACTCGAGGACAAATCAGCCCCAGCATTTT	CASSYSRTNQPQHF
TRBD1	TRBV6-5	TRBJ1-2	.	TGTGCCAGCAGTTACGCCTGGCCAGGGGGCGCAAATGGCTACACCTTC	CASSYAWPGGANGYTF
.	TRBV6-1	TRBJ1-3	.	TGTGCCAGCAGTGAAGCCCAGGGTTCTGGAAACACCATATATTTT	CASSEAQGSGNTIYF
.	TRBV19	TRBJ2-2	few	TGTGCCAGTGGGGCACGGCGGAACACCGGGGAGCTGTTTTTT	CASGARRNTGELFF
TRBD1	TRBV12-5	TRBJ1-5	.	TGTGCTAGTGGCCTTCCCGGACAGGGCGAATCTGGTCAGCCCCAGCATTTT	CASGLPGQGESGQPQHF
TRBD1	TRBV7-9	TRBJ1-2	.	TGTGCCAGCAGCCAAGAACAGGGACAGCTCTATGGCTACACCTTC	CASSQEQGQLYGYTF
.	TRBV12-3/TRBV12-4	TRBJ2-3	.	TGTGCCAGCAGTTTGTCAGATACGCAGTATTTT	CASSLSDTQYF
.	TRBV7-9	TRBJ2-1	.	TGTGCCAGCTTAGGGCACGAGCAGTTCTTC	CASLGHEQFF
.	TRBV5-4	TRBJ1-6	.	TGTGCCAGCAGCTTATCTGGACAGAATTCACCCCTCCACTTT	CASSLSGQNSPLHF
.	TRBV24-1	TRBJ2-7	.	TGTGCCACCAGGGACCCAACCTACGAGCAGTACTTC	CATRDPTYEQYF
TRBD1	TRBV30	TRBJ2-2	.	TGTGCCTGGAGCAAAGACAGGGACCCCGGGGAGCTGTTTTTT	CAWSKDRDPGELFF
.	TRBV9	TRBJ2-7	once	TGTGCCAGCAGCGTAGGGGCAGGGAAACACGAGCAGTACTTC	CASSVGAGKHEQYF
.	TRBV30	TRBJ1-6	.	TGTGCCTGGAGTAGGGAGGCGAATAATTCACCCCTCCACTTT	CAWSREANNSPLHF
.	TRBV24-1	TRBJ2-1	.	TGTGCCACCAGTGATTTGGGGCAGGGTGGCAATGAGCAGTTCTTC	CATSDLGQGGNEQFF